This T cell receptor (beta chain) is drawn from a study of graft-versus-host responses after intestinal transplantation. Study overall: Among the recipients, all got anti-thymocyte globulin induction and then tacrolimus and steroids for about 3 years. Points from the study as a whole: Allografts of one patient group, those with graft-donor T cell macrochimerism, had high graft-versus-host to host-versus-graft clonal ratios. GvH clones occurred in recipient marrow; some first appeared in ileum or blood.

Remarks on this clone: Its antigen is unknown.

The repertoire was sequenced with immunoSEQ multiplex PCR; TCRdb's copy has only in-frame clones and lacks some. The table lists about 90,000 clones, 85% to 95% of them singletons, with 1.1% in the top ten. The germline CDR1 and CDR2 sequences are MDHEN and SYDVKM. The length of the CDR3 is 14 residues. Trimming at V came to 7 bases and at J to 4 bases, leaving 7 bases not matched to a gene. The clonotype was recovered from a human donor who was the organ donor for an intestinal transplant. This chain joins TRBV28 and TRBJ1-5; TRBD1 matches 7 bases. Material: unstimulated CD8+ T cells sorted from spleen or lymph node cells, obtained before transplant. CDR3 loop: CASNRGRPNQPQHF. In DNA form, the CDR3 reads TGTGCCAGCAACAGGGGCAGACCGAATCAGCCCCAGCATTTT.